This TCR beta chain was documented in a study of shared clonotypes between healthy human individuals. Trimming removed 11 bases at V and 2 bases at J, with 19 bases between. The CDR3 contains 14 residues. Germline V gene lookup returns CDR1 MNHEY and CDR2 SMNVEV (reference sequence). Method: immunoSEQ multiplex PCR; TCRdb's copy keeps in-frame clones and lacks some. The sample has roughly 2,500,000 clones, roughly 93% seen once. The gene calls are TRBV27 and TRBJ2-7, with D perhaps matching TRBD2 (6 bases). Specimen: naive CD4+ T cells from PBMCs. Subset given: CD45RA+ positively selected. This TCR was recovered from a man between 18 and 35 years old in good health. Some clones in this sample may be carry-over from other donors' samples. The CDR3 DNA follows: TGTGCCGGCGGGATTAGATTAACGACCTACGAGCAGTACTTC. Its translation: CAGGIRLTTYEQYF.